What follows are 7 T cell receptor beta chains derived from one specimen sequenced in a study of T cells in Graves' hyperthyroidism and ophthalmopathy. The source material, RNA transcripts, was used to amplify TCR beta CDR3 regions. The HTBI primer set served for first-round RT-PCR of the TCR CDR3. TCRdb independently ran MiXCR on the multiplex PCR reads; one entry per CDR3 protein. Found here are about 480,000 distinct CDR3 sequences, 13% to 15% of them singletons; the top ten hold 15% to 20%. The sequencing input was blood. The origin of the receptors is a young woman with Graves' hyperthyroidism.

This clonotype has ten or more counts. The CDR3 nucleotides are TGCGCCAGCAGACTCGGGACAGCGAACACTGAAGCTTTCTTT. Its protein product is CASRLGTANTEAFF. V is TRBV10-2 and J is TRBJ1-1; 7 positions match TRBD1. The germline CDR1 and CDR2 sequences are WSHSY and SAAADI. V was pared by 6 bases and J by 1 base, with 5 bases of the junction left unmatched. The CDR3 totals 14 residues.

This clonotype showed up many times. Written as DNA, the CDR3 is TGTGCCAGCAAGGACGGGGGGACGGCCAAAAACATTCAGTACTTC. It codes for CASKDGGTAKNIQYF. The chain carries TRBV2 and TRBJ2-4; 7 bases agree with TRBD2. CDR3 length equals 15 residues. Germline V lookup: CDR1 SNHLY, CDR2 FYNNEI. The J segment lost 1 base and the V segment lost 7 bases, leaving 7 bases of the junction unmatched.

This clonotype has at least ten counts. V gene TRBV19 combines with J gene TRBJ1-1; 12 positions match TRBD1. Germline values: CDR1 LNHDA, CDR2 SQIVND (reference sequence). Trimming took 9 bases from V and 1 from J; bases not matched to a gene: 15. This CDR3 contains 18 residues. The DNA of the CDR3 is TGTGCCAGCACCGTATATGGGACAGGGGGCCCTTCGAACACTGAAGCTTTCTTT. Its protein product is CASTVYGTGGPSNTEAFF.

The chain employs TRBV29-1 and TRBJ1-1; D remains ambiguous. The CDR3 length is 8 residues. V lost 1 base, J lost 10 bases, and 1 base lay in between. CDR1 SQVTM and CDR2 ANQGSEA come from the germline V gene. The CDR3 region is CSVEGAFF. In DNA, the CDR3 is TGCAGCGTTGAAGGAGCTTTCTTT.

The rearrangement links TRBV9 to TRBJ2-6; D is unclear. The CDR3 loop spans 15 amino acids. Trimming took 2 bases from V and 0 from J, leaving 6 bases between them. Germline CDR1 and CDR2: SGDLS and YYNGEE. Here the CDR3 reads CASSVSSSGANVLTF. The DNA for the CDR3 is TGTGCCAGCAGCGTTAGTAGCTCTGGGGCCAACGTCCTGACTTTC.

The chain is built from TRBV27 and TRBJ2-4; 8 nucleotides match TRBD1. This CDR3 spans 14 amino acids. CDR1 is MNHEY and CDR2 is SMNVEV in the germline V gene (reference sequence). The trim removed 6 bases at V and 7 bases at J, leaving 8 bases unmatched. CDR3 bases: TGTGCCAGCAGCGCCGCCGGGACAGGCAACATTCAGTACTTC. This sequence encodes CASSAAGTGNIQYF.

Ten or more counts support this clonotype. The chain has TRBV7-9 and TRBJ1-5; D is uncertain. Trimming removed 1 base from V and 4 bases from J, with 8 bases in between. Per the germline V gene, CDR1 is SEHNR and CDR2 is FQNEAQ (reference sequence). The CDR3 covers 14 residues. The CDR3 bases are TGTGCCAGCAGCTTAGATAGCGGGAATCAGCCCCAGCATTTT. Protein: CASSLDSGNQPQHF.